This TCR beta chain is drawn from a study of T cells in Graves' hyperthyroidism and ophthalmopathy (dated by TCRdb to the late 2010s). The study in broad terms: Peripheral blood was sampled at the time of initial diagnosis, prior to any treatment. The 95 to 100 discovery patients were divided at random into training and test sets in a 7:3 ratio. A discovery cohort of roughly 100 patients, approximately 45 with Graves' ophthalmopathy and approximately 55 with stable Graves' hyperthyroidism, was used to find distinguishing TCR V-J signatures. Following sampling, methimazole starting at 30 mg daily was given to hyperthyroidism patients, and high-dose intravenous methylprednisolone was given to ophthalmopathy patients. The study also compared thyroid tissue and blood T-cell repertoires from more than 5 Graves' hyperthyroidism patients. The paper reports TCR Vbeta CDR3 sequencing of about 140 peripheral blood samples: under 45 ophthalmopathy, under 80 hyperthyroidism and around 17 progressor patients. Prospective prediction of ophthalmopathy was tested in an independent validation cohort of 18 hyperthyroidism patients and 15 to 17 patients who later progressed to ophthalmopathy.

In the ophthalmopathy patients, disease was moderately to severely active, with a Clinical Activity Score of 3 or more, a NOSPECS grade of 4 or more, and a duration of less than 3 months. Patients with uncontrolled infections, other autoimmune diseases, pregnancy or lactation were excluded. Diagnoses were established on the basis of clinical symptoms, serum thyroxine and TRAb, thyroid ultrasound, and orbital computed tomography. PBMCs were separated from roughly 10 ml of fresh peripheral blood using Ficoll-Paque density gradient centrifugation. Total RNA was extracted using Trizol reagent, and RNA quality was assessed on an Agilent 2100 Bioanalyzer. Findings and caveats that apply to the study as a whole: Ophthalmopathy was separated from stable hyperthyroidism by a 13 V-J signature model, with roughly 88% sensitivity and 81% to 82% specificity obtained in cross-validation and 80%/75% obtained in testing. Most expanded thyroid clonotypes (frequency above 0.001) were also detected in blood, suggesting blood repertoires may reflect thyroid immune responses. In validation, the model predicted progression to ophthalmopathy with approximately 70% sensitivity and 72% to 85% specificity, a median of 6.5 months before onset. No statistical method was used to fix the sample size in advance, and group allocation was not hidden from the investigators.

About this clonotype: Its antigen is unknown. The record has no base qualities; no much larger clone is one base away.

According to the germline V gene (reference sequence), CDR1 reads SEHNR and CDR2 reads FQNEAQ. The CDR3 spans 17 residues, from the cysteine through the phenylalanine. CDR3 DNA is the only sequence kept; it has 51 bases, read in frame from the first base. Trimming leaves V shorter by 3 bases and J shorter by 0 bases, with the junction holding 3 bases beyond the gene matches. The TCR beta CDR3 regions were amplified from the RNA transcripts. The first round of RT-PCR for the TCR CDR3 was performed with the HTBI primer set and the Qiagen OneStep RT-PCR kit. Libraries were constructed in a second round of multiplex PCR, after which size selection and purification were carried out. Paired-end sequencing of the libraries was performed with 100 bp reads on an Illumina HiSeq2000. On the study's bioinformatics: SOAPnuke was used to process the raw data, throwing out any read that contained adapters or uncalled bases, had a mean Phred below 15, or lacked an exact constant-primer or identifier match. COPE v1.2.5 was used to merge the high-quality paired reads, and each unique nucleotide sequence was defined as a clonotype. MiTCR v1.1 was used to align the clonotypes against IMGT TRBV, TRBD and TRBJ reference segments. Analysis was restricted to V-J combinations with a frequency above 0.0001, which covered over 98% of repertoires. The TCS score was defined as the ratio of F50 (clonal expansion) to E x V (chaos), calculated using BLOSUM62-based TCRdist between CDR3 peptides within each V-J. Welch's t-statistics and random forest reduced just over 500 V-J features to about 12, which were used in a naive Bayes classifier (R e1071). TCRdb handled the public reads itself, with Q25 trimming in fastp and clone calling in MiXCR, and kept productive beta chains. Each entry merges the rows of one CDR3 protein and shows their most common DNA and genes. TCRdb's processing, not the study's, gives the V and J calls here. This sample comprises 300,000 to 500,000 distinct CDR3 sequences, about 14% of them detected only once. Around 28% of the sample lies in the top ten.

Source material: blood. The V and J segments used are TRBV7-9 and TRBJ2-1; 12 central bases correspond to TRBD2. The source of this sequence is a man in his forties or fifties with Graves' ophthalmopathy. The encoded CDR3 is CASSFTTSGSSYNEQFF. The DNA sequence is given as TGTGCCAGCAGCTTCACGACTAGCGGGAGCTCCTACAATGAGCAGTTCTTC.